The 21 T cell receptor beta chains reported below all come from one sample, sequenced in a study of T-cell memory formation after mild COVID-19. One entry per CDR3 protein, called by TCRdb with MiXCR from the 5' RACE reads. The top ten clones hold 20% to 25% of a sample with about 400,000 distinct CDR3 sequences, 16% of them seen once. What was sequenced was PBMCs or a T cell subset sorted from them (not recorded which). The origin of the receptors is a young man who had mild COVID-19 (a few samples of this study predate the infection). Cell type and time point are not known.

The genes are TRBV20-1 and TRBJ2-7; D unresolved. Trimming removed 3 bases from V and 0 bases from J, with 12 bases in between. Germline V lookup: CDR1 DFQATT, CDR2 SNEGSKA (reference sequence). The CDR3 is made up of 14 amino acids. This CDR3 is CSARSGLGSYEQYV. In nucleotides, the CDR3 is TGCAGTGCTAGGTCTGGGTTAGGCTCCTACGAGCAGTACGTC.

V is TRBV27 and J is TRBJ2-5, with D hard to call. The CDR3 runs 13 residues. V was shortened by 2 bases and J by 4 bases, with 8 bases between the two germline ends. Germline lookup yields CDR1 MNHEY and CDR2 SMNVEV (reference sequence). CDR3 sequence (DNA): TGTGCCAGCAGTTTAGGGCAGGCAGAGACCCAGTACTTC. Protein product: CASSLGQAETQYF.

The rearrangement uses TRBV6-5 and TRBJ2-3, with 10 bases matching TRBD2. The V gene's germline CDR1 is MNHEY and CDR2 SVGAGI. The length of the CDR3 is 16 residues. Germline trimming cut 0 bases from V and 4 bases from J; bases unmatched to any gene: 4. The CDR3 nucleotides read TGTGCCAGCAGTTACTCCCCTAGCGGGGGTCCAGATACGCAGTATTTT. This codes for CASSYSPSGGPDTQYF.

The chain recombines TRBV7-8 with TRBJ2-1, with a tentative D call TRBD2 (7 bases). Germline CDR1 SGHVS, CDR2 FQNEAQ. V was clipped by 4 bases and J by 7 bases, with 23 bases between them. The CDR3 is 17 amino acids. DNA of the CDR3: TGTGCCAGCAGCTCCCTAGGGGGGGTATTAGGGACTAATGAGCAGTTCTTC. It is translated as CASSSLGGVLGTNEQFF.

This clonotype was counted many times. The chain links TRBV28 to TRBJ2-5; D remains unclear. V was cut by 6 bases and J by 7 bases, with 9 bases left in between. The CDR3 runs to 11 residues. Per germline, CDR1 MDHEN and CDR2 SYDVKM. The CDR3 is CASSSMGTQYF. Here the CDR3 DNA reads TGTGCCAGCAGCTCTATGGGGACCCAGTACTTC.

This clonotype was observed many times. The rearrangement links TRBV9 to TRBJ2-7, with 9 bases matching TRBD1. The junction had 9 bases not matched to a gene; V was cut back by 4 bases and J by 4 bases. This CDR3 has 15 amino acids. Germline V gene lookup returns CDR1 SGDLS and CDR2 YYNGEE. Here the CDR3 reads CASSPRDRVLYEQYF. CDR3 coding DNA: TGTGCCAGCAGCCCAAGGGACAGGGTACTGTACGAGCAGTACTTC.

The genes are TRBV7-6 and TRBJ1-5; 11 bases fit TRBD1. Germline CDR1 is SGHVS and CDR2 is FNYEAQ. The CDR3 is 15 residues long. The V gene end was trimmed by 4 bases and the J gene end by 6 bases; junction bases not matched to a gene: 5. CDR3: CASSWGDRGGQPQHF. The CDR3 DNA sequence: TGTGCCAGCAGCTGGGGGGACAGGGGGGGTCAGCCCCAGCATTTT.

The rearrangement joins TRBV28 to TRBJ2-7, with unresolved D. Germline V gene data show CDR1 as MDHEN and CDR2 as SYDVKM. V was pared by 1 base and J by 0 bases, with 10 bases between. This CDR3 has 15 residues. This CDR3 reads CASSLSTVSSYEQYV. DNA for the CDR3: TGTGCCAGCAGTTTATCGACTGTAAGCTCCTACGAGCAGTACGTC.

This clonotype was seen only a few times. V and J are TRBV7-2 and TRBJ2-2; 8 bases are shared with TRBD1. CDR1 is SGHTA, CDR2 FQGNSA, per germline. V trimming: 5 bases; J trimming: 6 bases; junction bases outside the gene matches: 5. The CDR3 covers 14 residues. The CDR3 sequence is CASSPRTGSGELFF. The CDR3, as DNA: TGTGCCAGCAGCCCCCGGACAGGGTCCGGGGAGCTGTTTTTT.

This clonotype was recorded a few times. The chain has TRBV7-9 and TRBJ1-1; D not resolved. Trimming took off 8 bases at V and 4 bases at J, with 14 bases between the two ends. CDR3 size: 13 residues. CDR1 is SEHNR, CDR2 FQNEAQ, per germline (reference sequence). For the CDR3, the DNA is TGTGCCAGCCGTGGTGACCACCCCACTGAAGCTTTCTTT. Protein product: CASRGDHPTEAFF.

V usage is TRBV5-1 and J usage is TRBJ2-5; D might be TRBD1 (5 bases). V shed 4 bases and J shed 1 base, with 11 bases lying between them. Germline-derived CDR1 and CDR2 are SGHRS and YFSETQ. There are 14 residues in the CDR3. The CDR3 region is CASSVDSAQETQYF. The CDR3 DNA reads as TGCGCCAGCAGCGTCGACAGCGCCCAAGAGACCCAGTACTTC.

This clonotype has ten or more counts. The V gene is TRBV15, the J gene TRBJ2-4, with D tentatively TRBD1 or TRBD2 (6 bases each). The CDR3 covers 17 residues. Between the trimmed V and J ends, which lost 0 bases and 8 bases, there was a span of 20 bases. Germline values: CDR1 LNHNV, CDR2 YYDKDF (reference sequence). The CDR3: CATSRDKLGHPGDIQYF. The CDR3 region has the DNA TGTGCCACCAGCAGAGATAAGTTGGGACACCCGGGGGACATTCAGTACTTC.

This clonotype turned up a few times. The chain links TRBV19 to TRBJ1-1; TRBD1 agrees at 7 bases. The CDR3 extends over 13 amino acids. Trimming cost V 5 bases and J 1 base; bases outside gene matches: 1. The V gene's germline CDR1 is LNHDA and CDR2 SQIVND (reference sequence). CDR3 loop: CASSDRANTEAFF. As DNA, the CDR3 is TGTGCCAGTAGTGACAGGGCGAACACTGAAGCTTTCTTT.

The gene calls are TRBV27 and TRBJ2-5; 9 bases line up with TRBD1. The V gene's germline CDR1 is MNHEY and CDR2 SMNVEV (reference sequence). The CDR3 covers 15 residues. Trimming removed 6 bases from V and 5 bases from J; junction bases left unmatched: 10. This CDR3 reads CASRPTGGGWETQYF. The DNA for the CDR3 is TGTGCCAGCAGACCTACAGGGGGCGGTTGGGAGACCCAGTACTTC.

This clonotype was picked up a small number of times. The CDR3: CSVGVGFNEQFF. The CDR3, as DNA: TGCAGCGTTGGTGTAGGGTTCAATGAGCAGTTCTTC. The chain employs TRBV29-1 and TRBJ2-1; unclear D gene. This CDR3 region has 12 residues. V shed 4 bases and J shed 6 bases, with 10 bases lying between them. Germline loops: CDR1 SQVTM, CDR2 ANQGSEA.

In DNA, the CDR3 is TGTGCCAGCATCTCTCGGCAGGGGATCGGCTATGGCTACACCTTC. Encoded protein: CASISRQGIGYGYTF. The rearrangement uses TRBV6-6 and TRBJ1-2; a possible D gene is TRBD1 (6 bases). The germline V gene has CDR1 MNHNY and CDR2 SVGAGI (reference sequence). CDR3 length: 15 residues. V was pared by 7 bases and J by 4 bases, with 19 bases between.

The genes are TRBV9 and TRBJ2-2, with a weak D call TRBD1 (6 bases). The CDR3 spans 13 residues. Trimming removed 3 bases from V and 5 bases from J, with 8 bases in between. Germline lookup yields CDR1 SGDLS and CDR2 YYNGEE. The CDR3 region is CASSAQGTGELFF. CDR3 DNA: TGTGCCAGCAGCGCACAGGGTACCGGGGAGCTGTTTTTT. The complete variable domain, with remaining parts taken from reference TRBV9 and TRBJ2-2, reads DSGVTQTPKHLITATGQRVTLRCSPRSGDLSVYWYQQSLDQGLQFLIQYYNGEERAKGNILERFSAQQFPDLHSELNLSSLELGDSALYFCASSAQGTGELFFGEGSRLTVL.

This clonotype was recorded a few times. The chain is built from TRBV7-2 and TRBJ1-5; a possible D gene is TRBD1 (5 bases). The CDR3 runs 15 residues. Trimming removed 5 bases at V and 3 bases at J, with 14 bases between. CDR1 is SGHTA and CDR2 is FQGNSA in the germline V gene. CDR3 bases: TGTGCCAGCAGCAAGGGTGGGGGGGTCAATCAGCCCCAGCATTTT. Translation: CASSKGGGVNQPQHF.

A few counts support this clonotype. The chain is built from TRBV12-5 and TRBJ2-2, with unresolved D. CDR1 LGHNT and CDR2 FRNRAP come from the germline V gene. The V end was cut by 4 bases, the J end by 1 base, with 13 bases between. CDR3 length: 16 amino acids. CDR3 DNA sequence: TGTGCTAGTGGTTCCCGGACGGACCAGAACACCGGGGAGCTGTTTTTT. It encodes CASGSRTDQNTGELFF.

This clonotype was found a few times. The CDR3 sequence: CASRSRGGALNEQFF. In nucleotides, the CDR3 is TGTGCCAGCAGGAGTAGAGGGGGGGCCCTCAATGAGCAGTTCTTC. The chain couples TRBV5-8 to TRBJ2-1, with a weak D call TRBD2 (7 bases). There are 15 residues in the CDR3. Per germline, CDR1 SGHTS and CDR2 YDEGEE. V lost 5 bases, J lost 6 bases, and 18 bases lay in between.

The V gene is TRBV7-2, the J gene TRBJ2-7, with D unclear. Trimming removed 4 bases from V and 6 bases from J, with 13 bases in between. Germline CDR1 reads SGHTA; CDR2 reads FQGNSA. This CDR3 comprises 13 residues. In nucleotides, the CDR3 is TGTGCCAGCAGCTGGCAGACTCGCGGCGAGCAGTACTTC. It encodes CASSWQTRGEQYF.